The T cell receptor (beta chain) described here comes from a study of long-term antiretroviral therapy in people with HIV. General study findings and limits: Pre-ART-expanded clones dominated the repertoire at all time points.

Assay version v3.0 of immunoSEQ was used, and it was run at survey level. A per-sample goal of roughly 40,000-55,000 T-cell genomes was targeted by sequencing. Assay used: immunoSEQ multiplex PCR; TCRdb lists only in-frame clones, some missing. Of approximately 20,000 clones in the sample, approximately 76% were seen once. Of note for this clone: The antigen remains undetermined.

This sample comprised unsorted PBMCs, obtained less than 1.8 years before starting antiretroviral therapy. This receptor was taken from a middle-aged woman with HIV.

In DNA, the CDR3 is TGCGCCAGCAGTGAGAGGGTCAACGGCTACACCTTC. Translating it yields CASSERVNGYTF. The chain links TRBV10-2 to TRBJ1-2; unclear D gene. CDR1 and CDR2 (germline): WSHSY, SAAADI. The CDR3 consists of 12 residues. V was cut by 2 bases and J by 8 bases, with 9 bases left in between.